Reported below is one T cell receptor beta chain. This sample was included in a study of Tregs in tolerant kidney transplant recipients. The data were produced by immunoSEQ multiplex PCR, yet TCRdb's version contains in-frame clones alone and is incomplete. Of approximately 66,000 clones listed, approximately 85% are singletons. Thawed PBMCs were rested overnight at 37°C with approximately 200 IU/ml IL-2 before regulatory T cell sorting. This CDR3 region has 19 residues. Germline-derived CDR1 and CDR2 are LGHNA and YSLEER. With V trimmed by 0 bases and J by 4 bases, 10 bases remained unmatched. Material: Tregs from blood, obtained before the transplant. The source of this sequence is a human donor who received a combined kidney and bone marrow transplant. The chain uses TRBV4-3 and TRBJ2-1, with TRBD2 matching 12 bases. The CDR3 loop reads CASSQEPSGTSGRYNEQFF. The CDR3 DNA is TGCGCCAGCAGCCAAGAACCTTCTGGAACTAGCGGGAGGTACAATGAGCAGTTCTTC.